This T cell receptor (beta chain) was documented in a study of radiotherapy plus CTLA-4 blockade in lung cancer. Ipilimumab-mediated CTLA-4 blockade plus focal radiation was given to patients having chemo-refractory metastatic non-small-cell lung cancer. Clones were sequenced by immunoSEQ multiplex PCR, and TCRdb holds only the in-frame ones, with some missing. Of tens of thousands of clones detected, 60% to 80% appear once; the ten largest clones hold 15% to 20%. Trimming removed 4 bases at V and 6 bases at J, with 13 bases between. The germline V gene has CDR1 ENHRY and CDR2 SYGVKD. This CDR3 comprises 14 residues.

This chain uses TRBV10-3 with TRBJ2-1; D call uncertain. This TCR was sampled from a human donor with non-small cell lung cancer whose response to radiotherapy plus ipilimumab could not be evaluated. Some clones in this sample may be carry-over from other donors' samples. The sample in question was peripheral blood, obtained from a patient treated with radiotherapy plus ipilimumab. The CDR3 protein is CAISGVLSGNEQFF. The CDR3 region has the DNA TGTGCCATCAGTGGGGTTCTGTCGGGCAATGAGCAGTTCTTC.